This T cell receptor (beta chain) is from a study of cytomegalovirus exposure and HLA in healthy donors. The PCR used 60 Vbeta and 13 Jbeta primers. Sequencing was performed with immunoSEQ multiplex PCR; in TCRdb, only in-frame clones are kept and a portion is missing. The listing records some 70,000 clones. The J segment lost 6 bases and the V segment lost 6 bases, leaving 7 bases of the junction unmatched. The germline gives CDR1 LNHNV, CDR2 YYDKDF (reference sequence). This CDR3 comprises 13 residues. The clonotype was recovered from a boy aged 5-17 years in good health and CMV-seronegative. The V gene is TRBV15, the J gene TRBJ1-2; 7 nucleotides line up with TRBD1. Sequenced material: PBMCs. CDR3 protein: CATRPRQGDGYTF. As DNA, the CDR3 is TGTGCCACCAGACCTCGACAGGGAGATGGCTACACCTTC.